This T cell receptor beta chain emerged from a study of a mutant IDH1 vaccine in newly diagnosed glioma. On the study more broadly: Sex distribution of treated patients was around 62% male and roughly 40% female; mean age was around 40 years. Scheduled at week 35, visit V12 preceded visit V13, held at week 47. Most patients had radiochemotherapy with temozolomide before enrollment; others had one alone. Notes on the study in general: The study observed vaccine-induced immune responses in 90% to 95% of patients.

TCRdb's copy holds only in-frame clones and misses some; the assay was immunoSEQ multiplex PCR. The data contain about 65,000 clones, around 81% of them seen just once; the ten biggest clones take up around 5%. Sample time point: week 35, safety follow-up. With topical imiquimod, each dose of the vaccine consisted of 300 ug of mutant IDH1 20-mer peptide. This clone was recorded many times. Its antigen is not known. The CDR3 length is 15 residues. Trimming took 6 bases from V and 2 from J; bases not matched to a gene: 7. Germline V lookup: CDR1 LGHNA, CDR2 YNFKEQ. The sequencing here drew on PBMCs, taken from a glioma patient whose treatment included an IDH1 peptide vaccine. This chain connects TRBV4-2 to TRBJ1-2; TRBD1 matches 9 bases. This receptor was taken from a man aged 35 to 55 with glioma. The CDR3 bases are TGTGCCAGCAGACAGGCCGGGACAGGGAACTATGGCTACACCTTC. The encoded protein is CASRQAGTGNYGYTF.